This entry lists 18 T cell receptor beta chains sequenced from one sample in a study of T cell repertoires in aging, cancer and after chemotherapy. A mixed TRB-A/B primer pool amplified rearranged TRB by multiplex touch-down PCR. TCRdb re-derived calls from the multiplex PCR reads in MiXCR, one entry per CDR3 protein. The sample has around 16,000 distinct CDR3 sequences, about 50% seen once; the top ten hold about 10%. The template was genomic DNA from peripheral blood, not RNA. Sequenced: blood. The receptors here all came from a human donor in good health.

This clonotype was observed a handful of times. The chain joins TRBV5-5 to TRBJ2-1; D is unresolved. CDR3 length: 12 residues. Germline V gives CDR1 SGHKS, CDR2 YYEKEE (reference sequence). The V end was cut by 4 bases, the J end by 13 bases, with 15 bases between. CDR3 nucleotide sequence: TGTGCCAGCAGCCCTGAGGTTTCTCCCCAGTTCTTC. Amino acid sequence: CASSPEVSPQFF.

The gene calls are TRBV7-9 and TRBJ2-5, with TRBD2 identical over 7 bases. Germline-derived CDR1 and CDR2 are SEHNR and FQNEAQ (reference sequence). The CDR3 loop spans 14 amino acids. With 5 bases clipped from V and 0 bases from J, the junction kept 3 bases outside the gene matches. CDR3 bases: TGTGCCAGCAGCGCTAGCGGTTACCAAGAGACCCAGTACTTC. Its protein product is CASSASGYQETQYF.

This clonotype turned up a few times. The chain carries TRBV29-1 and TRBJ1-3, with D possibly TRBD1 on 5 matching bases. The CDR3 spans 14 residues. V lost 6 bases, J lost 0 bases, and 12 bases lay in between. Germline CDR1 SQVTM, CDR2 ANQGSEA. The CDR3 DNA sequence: TGCAGCGTCACCGGGGCCAGCTCTGGAAACACCATATATTTT. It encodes CSVTGASSGNTIYF.

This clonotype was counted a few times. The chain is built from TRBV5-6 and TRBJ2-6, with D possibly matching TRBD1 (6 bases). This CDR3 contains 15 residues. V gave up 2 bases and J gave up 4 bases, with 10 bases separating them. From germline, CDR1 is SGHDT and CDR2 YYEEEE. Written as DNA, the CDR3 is TGTGCCAGCAGCTTACAGGGACCAGGGGCCAACGTCCTGACTTTC. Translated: CASSLQGPGANVLTF.

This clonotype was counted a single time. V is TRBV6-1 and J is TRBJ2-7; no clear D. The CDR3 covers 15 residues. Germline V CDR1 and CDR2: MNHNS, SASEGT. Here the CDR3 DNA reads TGTGCGACCTCTTCGAAGGCAGCCTCTTCCTACGAGCAGTACTTC. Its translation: CATSSKAASSYEQYF.

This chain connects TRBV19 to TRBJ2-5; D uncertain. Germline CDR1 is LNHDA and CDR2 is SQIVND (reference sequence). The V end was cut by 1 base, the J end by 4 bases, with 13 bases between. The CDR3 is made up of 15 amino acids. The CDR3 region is CASSIALGSGETQYF. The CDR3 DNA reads TGTGCCAGTAGTATAGCCCTTGGCTCGGGAGAGACCCAGTACTTC.

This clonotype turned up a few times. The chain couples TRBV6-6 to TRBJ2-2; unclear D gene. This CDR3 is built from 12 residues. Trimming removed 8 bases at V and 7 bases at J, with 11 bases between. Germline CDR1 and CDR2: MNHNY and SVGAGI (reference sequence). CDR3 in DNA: TGTGCCAGCGCCCTGCAAGTCGGGGAGCTGTTTTTT. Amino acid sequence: CASALQVGELFF.

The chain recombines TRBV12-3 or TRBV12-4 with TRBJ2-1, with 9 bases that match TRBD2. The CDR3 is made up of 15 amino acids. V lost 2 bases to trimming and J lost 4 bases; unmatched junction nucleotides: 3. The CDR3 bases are TGTGCCAGCAGTTTATATAGCGGGAGTTACAATGAGCAGTTCTTC. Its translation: CASSLYSGSYNEQFF.

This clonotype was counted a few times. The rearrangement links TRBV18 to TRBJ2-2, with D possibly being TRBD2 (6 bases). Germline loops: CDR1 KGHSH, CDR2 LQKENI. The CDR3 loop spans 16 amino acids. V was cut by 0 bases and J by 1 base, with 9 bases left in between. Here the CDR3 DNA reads TGTGCCAGCTCACCACCGACCGGGAGGAACACCGGGGAGCTGTTTTTT. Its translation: CASSPPTGRNTGELFF.

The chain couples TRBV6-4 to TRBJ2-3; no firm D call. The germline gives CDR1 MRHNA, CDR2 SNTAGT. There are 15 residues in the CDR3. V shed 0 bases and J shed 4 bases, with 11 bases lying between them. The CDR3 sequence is CASSDSGQAADTQYF. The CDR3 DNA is TGTGCCAGCAGTGACTCTGGCCAGGCGGCAGATACGCAGTATTTT.

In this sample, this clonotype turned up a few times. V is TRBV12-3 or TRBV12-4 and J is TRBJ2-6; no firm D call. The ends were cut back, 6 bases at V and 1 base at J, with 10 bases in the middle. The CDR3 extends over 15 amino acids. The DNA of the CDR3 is TGTGCCAGCAGCTCCGGCCCGTCTGGGGCCAACGTCCTGACTTTC. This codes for CASSSGPSGANVLTF.

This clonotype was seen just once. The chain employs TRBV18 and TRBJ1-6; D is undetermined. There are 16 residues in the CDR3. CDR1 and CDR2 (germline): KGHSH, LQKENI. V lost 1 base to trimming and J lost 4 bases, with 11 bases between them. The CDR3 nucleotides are TGTGCCAGCTCACCACAGGTCACGGGGTATAATTCACCCCTCCACTTT. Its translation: CASSPQVTGYNSPLHF.

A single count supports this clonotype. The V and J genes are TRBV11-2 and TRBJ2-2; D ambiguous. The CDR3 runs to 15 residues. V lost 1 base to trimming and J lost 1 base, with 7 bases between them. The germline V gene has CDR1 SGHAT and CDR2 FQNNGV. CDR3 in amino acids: CASSLGGMNTGELFF. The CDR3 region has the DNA TGTGCCAGCAGCTTAGGCGGAATGAACACCGGGGAGCTGTTTTTT.

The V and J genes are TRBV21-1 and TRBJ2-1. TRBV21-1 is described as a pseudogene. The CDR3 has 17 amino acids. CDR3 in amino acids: CASSLSSSGGSYNEQFF. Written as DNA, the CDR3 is TGTGCCAGCAGCCTCTCTTCCTCAGGGGGCTCCTACAATGAGCAGTTCTTC.

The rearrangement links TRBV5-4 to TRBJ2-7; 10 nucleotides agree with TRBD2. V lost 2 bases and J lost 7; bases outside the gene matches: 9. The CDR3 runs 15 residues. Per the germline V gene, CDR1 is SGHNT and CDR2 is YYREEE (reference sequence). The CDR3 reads CASSLWTSGLQEQYF. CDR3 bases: TGTGCCAGCAGCTTATGGACTAGCGGACTTCAGGAGCAGTACTTC. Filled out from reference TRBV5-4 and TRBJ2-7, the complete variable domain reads ETGVTQSPTHLIKTRGQQVTLRCSSQSGHNTVSWYQQALGQGPQFIFQYYREEENGRGNFPPRFSGLQFPNYSSELNVNALELDDSALYLCASSLWTSGLQEQYFGPGTRLTVT.

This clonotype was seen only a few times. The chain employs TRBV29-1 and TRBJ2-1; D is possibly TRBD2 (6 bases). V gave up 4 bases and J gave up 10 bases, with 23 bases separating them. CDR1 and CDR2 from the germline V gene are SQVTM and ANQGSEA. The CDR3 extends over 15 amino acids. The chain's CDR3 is CSVGREAGHPGEQFF. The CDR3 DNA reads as TGCAGCGTTGGCAGGGAAGCGGGCCACCCGGGGGAGCAGTTCTTC.

The CDR3 loop reads CSGVTSGRADTQYF. CDR3 bases: TGCAGCGGGGTGACTAGCGGGAGAGCAGATACGCAGTATTTT. V usage is TRBV29-1 and J usage is TRBJ2-3; 12 bases fit TRBD2. V was pared by 7 bases and J by 4 bases, with 6 bases of the junction left unmatched. Per germline, CDR1 SQVTM and CDR2 ANQGSEA. The CDR3 contains 14 residues.

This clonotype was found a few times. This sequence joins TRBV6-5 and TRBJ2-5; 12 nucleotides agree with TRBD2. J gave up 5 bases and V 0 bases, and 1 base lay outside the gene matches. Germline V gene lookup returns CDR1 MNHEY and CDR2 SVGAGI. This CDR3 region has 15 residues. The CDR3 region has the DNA TGTGCCAGCAGTTACTCGGGACTAGCGGGCGAGACCCAGTACTTC. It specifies CASSYSGLAGETQYF.